The rows below give T cell receptor beta chains drawn from one sample of a study of cytotoxic CD8 clonotypes in ibrutinib-treated CLL. TCRdb's copy holds only in-frame clones and misses some; the assay was immunoSEQ multiplex PCR. The sample contains some 300,000 clones, 70% to 80% of which appear only once. The sequences come from PBMCs, collected before ibrutinib treatment. These receptors all stem from a human donor with chronic lymphocytic leukemia. Each CDR3 is given with its conserved first and last residue. A D gene is named only where the DNA matches it firmly.

TRBJ2-7	TRBD1	TRBV7-9	CASSDRGPLPYEQYF	TGTGCCAGCAGCGACAGGGGACCACTCCCCTACGAGCAGTACTTC
TRBJ2-1	.	TRBV6-4	CASSEDVASVEQFF	TGTGCCAGCAGTGAAGATGTAGCCTCGGTTGAGCAGTTCTTC
TRBJ1-4	.	TRBV29-1	CSVLLATNEKLFF	TGCAGCGTGCTACTTGCAACTAATGAAAAACTGTTTTTT
TRBJ2-1	TRBD1	TRBV7-9	CASSSPGTDYNEQFF	TGTGCCAGCAGCTCGCCCGGGACAGATTACAATGAGCAGTTCTTC
TRBJ2-3	TRBD2	TRBV4-2	CASSPRLASTDTQYF	TGTGCCAGCAGCCCCCGACTAGCCTCCACAGATACGCAGTATTTT
TRBJ2-3	.	TRBV20-1	CSAGTQYF	TGCAGTGCAGGGACGCAGTATTTT
TRBJ2-2	.	TRBV6-6	CASSYFSGDTGELFF	TGTGCCAGCAGTTACTTTTCAGGGGACACCGGGGAGCTGTTTTTT
TRBJ2-7	.	TRBV6-1	CASMEGHSRPYEQYF	TGTGCCAGCATGGAGGGACATTCTAGGCCCTACGAGCAGTACTTC
TRBJ2-2	.	TRBV14	CASSQEYQVRELFF	TGTGCCAGCAGCCAAGAATATCAGGTCCGGGAGCTGTTTTTT
TRBJ2-1	.	TRBV6-5	CASSTPTSSANEQFF	TGTGCCAGCAGTACACCGACTAGTTCCGCCAATGAGCAGTTCTTC
TRBJ2-7	.	TRBV6-5	CASSYGLRGAYEQYF	TGTGCCAGCAGTTACGGTTTAAGGGGGGCCTACGAGCAGTACTTC
TRBJ2-3	TRBD2	TRBV30	CAWAPGGGDTQYF	TGTGCCTGGGCCCCGGGAGGGGGAGATACGCAGTATTTT
TRBJ1-2	.	TRBV7-2	CASSLRAGRGYTF	TGTGCCAGCAGCCTAAGGGCAGGGAGGGGCTACACCTTC
TRBJ1-3	.	TRBV18	CASSPTGTGLNTIYF	TGTGCCAGCTCACCAACCGGGACTGGATTAAACACCATATATTTT
TRBJ1-4	.	TRBV5-4	CASSSDSSGATNEKLFF	TGTGCCAGCAGCTCGGACTCCTCAGGGGCAACTAATGAAAAACTGTTTTTT
TRBJ1-1	.	TRBV19	CASSILRNTEAFF	TGTGCCAGTAGTATTCTAAGGAACACTGAAGCTTTCTTT
TRBJ1-3	.	TRBV29-1	CSVEGLAGNTIYF	TGCAGCGTTGAAGGTTTAGCTGGAAACACCATATATTTT
TRBJ2-7	.	TRBV5-4	CASSLYGSPTYEQYF	TGTGCCAGCAGCTTGTACGGGAGTCCGACCTACGAGCAGTACTTC
TRBJ1-2	.	TRBV21-1	CASSPGPKGTGDGYTF	TGTGCCAGCAGCCCCGGTCCAAAAGGGACAGGGGATGGCTACACCTTC